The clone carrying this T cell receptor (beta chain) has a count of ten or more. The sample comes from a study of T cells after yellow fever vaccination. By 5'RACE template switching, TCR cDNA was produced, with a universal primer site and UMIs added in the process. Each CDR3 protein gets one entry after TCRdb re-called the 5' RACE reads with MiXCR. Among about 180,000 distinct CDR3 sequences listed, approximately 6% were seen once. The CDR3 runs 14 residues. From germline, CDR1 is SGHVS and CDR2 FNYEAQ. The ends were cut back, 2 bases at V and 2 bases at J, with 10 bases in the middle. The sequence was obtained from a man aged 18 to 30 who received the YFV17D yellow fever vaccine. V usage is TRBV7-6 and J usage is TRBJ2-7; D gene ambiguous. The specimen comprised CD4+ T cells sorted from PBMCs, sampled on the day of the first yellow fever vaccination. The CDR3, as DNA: TGTGCCAGCAGCTTACGGCAGGACCCCTACGAGCAGTACTTC. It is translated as CASSLRQDPYEQYF.